The clone carrying this TCR beta chain came up a few times. In germline, CDR1 is KGHSH, CDR2 LQKENI. V was pared by 4 bases and J by 0 bases, with 2 bases of the junction left unmatched. The CDR3 has 16 residues. The data originate from a study of T-cell memory formation after mild COVID-19. TCRdb analysed the 5' RACE reads with MiXCR anew, one entry per CDR3 protein. The data hold 150,000 to 200,000 distinct CDR3 sequences, with around 16% observed a single time. The sample comprised PBMCs or a T cell subset sorted from them (not recorded which). V is TRBV18 and J is TRBJ1-6; 8 bases match TRBD1. The sequence derives from an adult woman who had mild COVID-19 (a few samples of this study predate the infection). Cell type and time point are not known. The chain's CDR3 is CASSRDRSSYNSPLHF. CDR3 bases: TGTGCCAGCTCACGGGACAGGAGCTCCTATAATTCACCCCTCCACTTT.